These T cell receptor beta chains were read from a single sample in a study of Ad26.COV2.S vaccination and SARS-CoV-2 variants. Method: immunoSEQ multiplex PCR; TCRdb's copy keeps in-frame clones and lacks some. The repertoire consists of about half a million clones, with nearly 90% occurring once and the leading ten covering 1.7%. The source was peripheral blood, collected in a trial of Ad26.COV2.S vaccine versus placebo. These receptors all stem from a person aged 18-65 years who received the Ad26.COV2.S COVID-19 vaccine or a placebo. CDR3s include the opening cysteine and the closing phenylalanine or tryptophan. A D gene is named only where the DNA matches it firmly. A clone size is listed for some rows: how often the clone was seen (once, few, many), or a class if it is expanded.

clone size,J gene,V gene,D gene,CDR3 DNA,CDR3 protein
.,TRBJ1-3,TRBV21-1,.,TGTGCCATCGACAGGCACTCTGGAAACACCATATATTTT,CAIDRHSGNTIYF
.,TRBJ1-1,TRBV30,TRBD1,TGTGCCTTCCGACAGGGGAGGTTGGCTTTCTTT,CAFRQGRLAFF
.,TRBJ2-3,TRBV28,.,TGTGCCAGCAGTTTTTCCGGACTCCCCGGGGCGCAGTATTTT,CASSFSGLPGAQYF
.,TRBJ1-2,TRBV2,TRBD1,TGTGCCAGCAGGACCGGGACAGGGCCCTGGGGCTATGGCTACACCTTC,CASRTGTGPWGYGYTF
many,TRBJ1-1,TRBV3-1/TRBV3-2,.,TGTGCCAGCAGCCAATTTGGGGGGAAAACTGAAGCTTTCTTT,CASSQFGGKTEAFF
.,TRBJ1-2,TRBV6-4,.,TGTGCCAGCAGCCGGGACACCTCGAACTATGGCTACACCTTC,CASSRDTSNYGYTF
.,TRBJ2-7,TRBV6-6,.,TGTGCCAGCAAGGACAAGTACTACGAGCAGTACTTC,CASKDKYYEQYF
.,TRBJ2-1,TRBV5-1,.,TGCGCCAGCAATAACGGGATTATCTACAATGAGCAGTTCTTC,CASNNGIIYNEQFF
.,TRBJ1-4,TRBV28,.,TGTGCCAGCAGGCTCGGGGACTTGGATGAAAAACTGTTTTTT,CASRLGDLDEKLFF
.,TRBJ2-1,TRBV9,TRBD2,TGTGCCAGCAGCCCGACTAGCGGGAGGATCTCCTACAATGAGCAGTTCTTC,CASSPTSGRISYNEQFF
.,TRBJ2-4,TRBV28,TRBD1,TGTGCCAGCAGTTTCCACGGGACAGGAGAAAACATTCAGTACTTC,CASSFHGTGENIQYF
.,TRBJ2-7,TRBV7-2,TRBD1,TGTGCCAGCAGCTTAGGACTCCCGGGACAGGGCCTCGAGCAGTACTTC,CASSLGLPGQGLEQYF
.,TRBJ2-4,TRBV28,.,TGTGCCAGCAGTTTACGGGGAGTTCAGTACTTC,CASSLRGVQYF
.,TRBJ2-7,TRBV27,.,TGTGCCAGCAGCCTAGGACACCCATCGTCTTACGAGCAGTACTTC,CASSLGHPSSYEQYF
.,TRBJ2-7,TRBV30,TRBD1,TGTGCCTGGAGCAGGACAGGGCTGGTCTACGAGCAGTACTTC,CAWSRTGLVYEQYF
.,TRBJ2-7,TRBV6-2/TRBV6-3,TRBD2,TGTGCCAGCAGTGATACTAGCGGGGGGGCTTACGAGCAGTACTTC,CASSDTSGGAYEQYF
.,TRBJ2-1,TRBV28,TRBD2,TGTGCCAGCAGCCAAAGACTAGCGGGAGAGGGAGATGAGCAGTTCTTC,CASSQRLAGEGDEQFF
.,TRBJ1-1,TRBV20-1,.,TGCAGTGCTAGAGACACAGCCAAAGCTTTCTTT,CSARDTAKAFF
.,TRBJ2-2,TRBV7-9,TRBD1,TGTGCCAGCAGCTTAAGCAGGGGGTGGTCCGGGGAGCTGTTTTTT,CASSLSRGWSGELFF
.,TRBJ2-1,TRBV7-3,.,TGTGCCAGCAGCTCTACCCCGGGGTTTAGCAATGAGCAGTTCTTC,CASSSTPGFSNEQFF
.,TRBJ1-3,TRBV11-3,TRBD1,TGTGCCAGCAGCTCGCGGACAGGGGGCTCCTCTGGAAACACCATATATTTT,CASSSRTGGSSGNTIYF
few,TRBJ1-6,TRBV6-5,.,TGTGCCAGCAGGTACAGGATTAGTGGTAATTCACCCCTCCACTTT,CASRYRISGNSPLHF
.,TRBJ1-2,TRBV4-1,.,TGCGCCAGCAGCCATCCTCCCGCGGGTAGACGATATGGCTACACCTTC,CASSHPPAGRRYGYTF
.,TRBJ1-4,TRBV5-1,.,TGCGCCAGCAGCTTGGCCGGGACGCATTATGAAAAACTGTTTTTT,CASSLAGTHYEKLFF
.,TRBJ2-5,TRBV6-5,.,TGTGCCAGCAGAGCCGGGACACCCCCGACCCAGTACTTC,CASRAGTPPTQYF
.,TRBJ1-5,TRBV28,TRBD1,TGTGCCAGCAACCAAGGGGGCACCTCACATCAGCCCCAGCATTTT,CASNQGGTSHQPQHF
.,TRBJ1-1,TRBV19,TRBD1,TGTGCCAGTAAAACAGGGGAGAACACTGAAGCTTTCTTT,CASKTGENTEAFF
.,TRBJ1-5,TRBV30,TRBD1,TGTGCCTGGAGTGTAGCAGGGGGGAGCCAGCCCCAGCATTTT,CAWSVAGGSQPQHF
.,TRBJ1-5,TRBV27,.,TGTGCCAGCAGTTCAGGTATGGGCAATCAGCCCCAGCATTTT,CASSSGMGNQPQHF
.,TRBJ2-7,TRBV7-8,.,TGTGCCAGCAGCTCCACTAGTGCCTACGAGCAGTACTTC,CASSSTSAYEQYF
.,TRBJ2-1,TRBV6-5,.,TGTGCCAGCAGTCTTGGCCCTGGGGGTGAGCAGTTCTTC,CASSLGPGGEQFF
.,TRBJ2-5,TRBV7-3,TRBD1,TGTGCCAGCAGCTTGGGACCCACAGGGGGCGGACAGACCCAGTACTTC,CASSLGPTGGGQTQYF
.,TRBJ1-3,TRBV6-4,.,TGTGCCAGCAGCGCGTCCCGTGGGAGCTCTGGAAACACCATATATTTT,CASSASRGSSGNTIYF
.,TRBJ1-5,TRBV24-1,TRBD1,TGTGCCACCAGTGATTCCAAGGGACAGGGTATTGGGCCCCAGCATTTT,CATSDSKGQGIGPQHF
.,TRBJ2-1,TRBV7-9,.,TGTGCCAGCAGCTTAAGCTCGGGTGAGCAGTTCTTC,CASSLSSGEQFF
.,TRBJ2-2,TRBV27,.,TGTGCCAGCAGTTTTTGGGCCGGGGAGCTGTTTTTT,CASSFWAGELFF
.,TRBJ1-1,TRBV7-6,.,TGTGCCAGCAGCTTTTCAGGGTCCCTTCTTGAAGCTTTCTTT,CASSFSGSLLEAFF
.,TRBJ2-3,TRBV7-9,TRBD2,TGTGCCAGCAGCTCCAATAGCGGGAGGGGCACAGATACGCAGTATTTT,CASSSNSGRGTDTQYF
few,TRBJ1-2,TRBV3-1/TRBV3-2,TRBD1,TGTGCCAGCAGCATGGACAGGGGGCGCGGGGGATATGGCTACACCTTC,CASSMDRGRGGYGYTF